The subject of this entry is one T cell receptor beta chain. These data originate in a study of blood T cell repertoires in COVID-19. At the level of the study: The analysed material was cDNA or gDNA that came from T cells, B-cell-depleted T cells, or PBMCs.

The assay was immunoSEQ multiplex PCR, and TCRdb's table has in-frame clones only and misses some. The sample consists of over 250,000 clones, approximately 85% of them appearing once. Germline values: CDR1 MGHRA, CDR2 YSYEKL. The trim removed 0 bases at V and 1 base at J, leaving 5 bases unmatched. CDR3 length: 16 residues. The TCR was taken from a human donor in a cohort sampled during active COVID-19. The specimen sequenced was peripheral blood. This chain joins TRBV4-1 and TRBJ1-2; 7 nucleotides agree with TRBD1. CDR3 protein: CASSQEGGQLNYGYTF. Written as DNA, the CDR3 is TGCGCCAGCAGCCAAGAAGGGGGACAGCTTAACTATGGCTACACCTTC.